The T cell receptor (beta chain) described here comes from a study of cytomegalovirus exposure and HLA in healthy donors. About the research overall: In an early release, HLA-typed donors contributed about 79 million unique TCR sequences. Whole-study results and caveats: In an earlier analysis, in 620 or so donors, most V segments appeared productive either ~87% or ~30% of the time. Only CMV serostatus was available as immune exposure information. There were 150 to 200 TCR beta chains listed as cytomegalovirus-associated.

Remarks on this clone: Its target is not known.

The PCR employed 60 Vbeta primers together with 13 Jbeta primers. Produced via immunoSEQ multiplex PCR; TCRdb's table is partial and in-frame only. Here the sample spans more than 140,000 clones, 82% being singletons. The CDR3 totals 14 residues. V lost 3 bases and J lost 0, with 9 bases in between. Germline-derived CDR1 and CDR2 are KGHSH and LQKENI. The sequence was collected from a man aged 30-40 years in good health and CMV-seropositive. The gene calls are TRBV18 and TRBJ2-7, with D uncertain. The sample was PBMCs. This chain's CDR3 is CASSPDYTSYEQYF. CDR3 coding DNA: TGTGCCAGCTCACCCGATTACACCTCCTACGAGCAGTACTTC.